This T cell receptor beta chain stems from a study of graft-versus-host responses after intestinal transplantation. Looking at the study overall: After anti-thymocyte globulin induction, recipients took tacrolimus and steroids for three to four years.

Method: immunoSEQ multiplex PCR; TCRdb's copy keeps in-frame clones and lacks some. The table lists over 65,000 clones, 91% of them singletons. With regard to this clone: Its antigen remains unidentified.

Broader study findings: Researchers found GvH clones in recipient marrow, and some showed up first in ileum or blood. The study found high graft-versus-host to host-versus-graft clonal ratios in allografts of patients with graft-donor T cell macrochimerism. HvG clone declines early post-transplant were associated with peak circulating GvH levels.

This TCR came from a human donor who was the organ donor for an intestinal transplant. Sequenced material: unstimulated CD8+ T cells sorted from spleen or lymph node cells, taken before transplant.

The DNA of the CDR3 is TGTGCCAGCAGTTTAAGTGAGGCCCCCTACGAGCAGTACTTC. It encodes CASSLSEAPYEQYF. This rearrangement joins TRBV28 to TRBJ2-7, with no clear D. The CDR3 runs 14 residues. V was pared by 2 bases and J by 2 bases, with 10 bases between. The germline gives CDR1 MDHEN, CDR2 SYDVKM.